This T cell receptor beta chain was captured in a study of OX40 agonist ivuxolimab in advanced cancers. Looking at the study overall: Patients received the agonistic anti-OX40 (CD134) antibody ivuxolimab. With a range of roughly 23 to 85, age averaged about 58 years, and 70% to 85% were male. Findings and limits, study-wide: The expanded peripheral T cells' antigen specificity was not determined.

This clone appeared once. What it binds is not known. The V gene's germline CDR1 is SGHRS and CDR2 YFSETQ. There are 13 residues in the CDR3. With 6 bases removed from V and 3 bases from J, the gap between germline ends came to 9 bases. Clones were sequenced by immunoSEQ multiplex PCR, and TCRdb holds only the in-frame ones, with some missing. This table holds around 38,000 clones, less than 85% found once. Here the sequenced sample was CD4+ or CD8+ T cells sorted from blood, taken in a trial of the OX40 agonist ivuxolimab. The sequence came from an adult with an advanced solid tumor such as melanoma, head and neck, liver or kidney cancer. V usage is TRBV5-1 and J usage is TRBJ2-2; D is unclear. In DNA form, the CDR3 reads TGCGCCAGCACTAATGACTACACCGGGGAGCTGTTTTTT. Translated: CASTNDYTGELFF.